This record concerns one T cell receptor (beta chain) sequence. This record belongs to a study of CD8 T cells in Susac syndrome. Reverse transcription of roughly 0.5 to 1 ug RNA was carried out with random hexamers. TCRdb redid the calling of the immunoSEQ multiplex PCR reads with MiXCR, one entry per CDR3 protein. The table lists approximately 160,000 distinct CDR3 sequences, roughly 95% of them singletons. Trimming left V 0 bases short and J 5 bases short, with 10 bases between. The CDR3 consists of 14 residues. Germline CDR1 and CDR2: MNHNS and SASEGT. This clonotype originated in a human donor with multiple sclerosis. The chain recombines TRBV6-1 with TRBJ1-2; a possible D gene is TRBD1 (5 bases). The sample was CD4+ T cells from PBMCs. CDR3: CASSEAQGTYGYTF. CDR3 nucleotides: TGTGCCAGCAGTGAAGCCCAGGGAACATATGGCTACACCTTC.